The 17 T cell receptor beta chains below were found in one sample sequenced in a study of cytomegalovirus exposure and HLA in healthy donors. It was with 60 Vbeta and 13 Jbeta primers that the PCR ran. Generated by immunoSEQ multiplex PCR, the TCRdb table keeps only in-frame clones and is missing some. The sample includes 130,000 to 150,000 clones, 75% to 80% of them seen just once. Sequenced input: PBMCs. The source is a man aged 35-49 years in good health and CMV-seropositive.

This clone was detected only a few times. The V call is TRBV27, the J call TRBJ2-7; 10 bases are shared with TRBD1. This CDR3 comprises 15 residues. CDR1 and CDR2 from the germline V gene are MNHEY and SMNVEV (reference sequence). V lost 4 bases to trimming and J lost 9 bases; unmatched junction nucleotides: 12. The chain's CDR3 is CASSSPTGGGKGQYF. For the CDR3, the DNA is TGTGCCAGCAGTTCCCCGACAGGGGGCGGGAAAGGGCAGTACTTC.

The chain uses TRBV5-6 and TRBJ2-1; TRBD2 agrees at 10 bases. Trimming at V came to 4 bases and at J to 10 bases, leaving 11 bases not matched to a gene. CDR1 SGHDT and CDR2 YYEEEE come from the germline V gene. The CDR3 has 15 amino acids. The CDR3 nucleotides are TGTGCCAGCAGCACACAACCCAGGACTAGCGGAGAGCAGTTCTTC. This sequence encodes CASSTQPRTSGEQFF.

The rearrangement uses TRBV5-8 and TRBJ2-6; 7 bases align to TRBD1. With V trimmed by 5 bases and J by 1 base, 9 bases remained unmatched. This CDR3 region has 17 residues. Germline V lookup: CDR1 SGHTS, CDR2 YDEGEE. The CDR3 nucleotides are TGTGCCAGCAGGGGGGAACAGGGGCTTTCTGGGGCCAACGTCCTGACTTTC. Translated: CASRGEQGLSGANVLTF.

The J gene is TRBJ2-1, the V gene TRBV29-1; 15 bases map to TRBD2. In germline, CDR1 is SQVTM, CDR2 ANQGSEA. The CDR3 consists of 14 residues. The trim removed 8 bases at V and 8 bases at J, leaving 7 bases unmatched. DNA of the CDR3: TGCAGCCAAAGCGGACTAGCGGGAGGGGATGAGCAGTTCTTC. It encodes CSQSGLAGGDEQFF.

This clone was counted between two and nine times. The CDR3 loop reads CSVAGQLSGNTIYF. CDR3 nucleotide sequence: TGCAGCGTTGCGGGACAGCTCTCTGGAAACACCATATATTTT. The chain couples TRBV29-1 to TRBJ1-3; 7 nucleotides agree with TRBD1. V was clipped by 4 bases and J by 0 bases; unmatched bases: 3. CDR3 size: 14 residues. Germline CDR1 and CDR2: SQVTM and ANQGSEA.

The CDR3: CASTSQGYEQYF. The DNA of the CDR3 is TGTGCCAGCACCTCGCAGGGCTACGAGCAGTACTTC. The V gene is TRBV27, the J gene TRBJ2-7, with D possibly being TRBD1 (5 bases). V gave up 7 bases and J gave up 3 bases, with 10 bases separating them. The CDR3 has 12 residues. Germline V gene sequence: CDR1 MNHEY, CDR2 SMNVEV (reference sequence).

The chain is built from TRBV13 and TRBJ2-1; D remains unclear. The germline V gene has CDR1 PRHDT and CDR2 FYEKMQ (reference sequence). V was pared by 5 bases and J by 6 bases, with 8 bases between. The CDR3 spans 12 residues. CDR3 sequence: CASSLQVNEQFF. In DNA form, the CDR3 reads TGTGCCAGCAGCCTCCAGGTCAATGAGCAGTTCTTC. Variable domain in full (rest from reference TRBV13 and TRBJ2-1): AAGVIQSPRHLIKEKRETATLKCYPIPRHDTVYWYQQGPGQDPQFLISFYEKMQSDKGSIPDRFSAQQFSDYHSELNMSSLELGDSALYFCASSLQVNEQFFGPGTRLTVL.

This chain connects TRBV1 to TRBJ2-5; TRBD2 is the table's D call and was not checked against the DNA. TRBV1 is given as a pseudogene. The CDR3 is 16 amino acids. CDR3 residues: CTSSQDLLESEETQYF. The CDR3 region has the DNA TGCACCAGCAGCCAAGATCTCCTGGAGAGTGAAGAGACCCAGTACTTC.

V usage is TRBV6-6 and J usage is TRBJ1-2, with 8 positions matching TRBD1. CDR3 length: 13 amino acids. The J segment lost 7 bases and the V segment lost 5 bases, leaving 6 bases of the junction unmatched. Per germline, CDR1 MNHNY and CDR2 SVGAGI (reference sequence). The CDR3 reads CASSPRQGSGYTF. In DNA, the CDR3 is TGTGCCAGCAGTCCTCGACAGGGGAGTGGCTACACCTTC.

V and J are TRBV29-1 and TRBJ2-1; TRBD2 aligns across 11 bases. This CDR3 has 14 amino acids. Germline V CDR1 and CDR2: SQVTM, ANQGSEA. J was trimmed by 5 bases and V by 7 bases; bases with no gene match: 7. Written as DNA, the CDR3 is TGCAGCGCCCTGGGACTAGCGGAAAACAATGAGCAGTTCTTC. Translated: CSALGLAENNEQFF.

The V gene is TRBV7-2, the J gene TRBJ1-1; the D is unclear. Germline V lookup: CDR1 SGHTA, CDR2 FQGNSA. The CDR3 totals 14 residues. Trimming left V 6 bases short and J 1 base short, with 12 bases between. The CDR3 loop reads CASRAWETNTEAFF. CDR3 DNA sequence: TGTGCCAGCAGGGCCTGGGAGACGAACACTGAAGCTTTCTTT.

The CDR3, as DNA: TGTGCCAGTAGTATCCACAACCGGGCTGGACTCAACAATGAGCAGTTCTTC. Its translation is CASSIHNRAGLNNEQFF. The chain employs TRBV19 and TRBJ2-1, with D possibly TRBD2 on 5 matching bases. Germline V gives CDR1 LNHDA, CDR2 SQIVND (reference sequence). The CDR3 has 17 amino acids. Trimming removed 3 bases at V and 5 bases at J, with 20 bases between.

CDR3 nucleotides: TGTGCCAGCACGGACGGGAGCTCCTACGAGCAGTACTTC. This gives the protein CASTDGSSYEQYF. The chain couples TRBV6-6 to TRBJ2-7; weak D call: TRBD2 (6 bases). Per the germline V gene, CDR1 is MNHNY and CDR2 is SVGAGI (reference sequence). The ends were cut back, 7 bases at V and 0 bases at J, with 10 bases in the middle. This CDR3 is built from 13 residues.

J is TRBJ1-1 and V is TRBV2; D perhaps matches TRBD1 (6 bases). The ends were cut back, 3 bases at V and 4 bases at J, with 18 bases in the middle. The CDR3 is 16 residues long. Germline values: CDR1 SNHLY, CDR2 FYNNEI. The CDR3 nucleotides are TGTGCCAGCAGTGATAACAGGGTGTCATTAGGCACTGAAGCTTTCTTT. The encoded protein is CASSDNRVSLGTEAFF.

This clone was picked up one time. The gene calls are TRBV14 and TRBJ2-7, with 9 nucleotides matching TRBD1. The CDR3 has 17 amino acids. J gave up 2 bases and V 4 bases, and 12 bases lay outside the gene matches. Germline V gene lookup returns CDR1 SGHDN and CDR2 FVKESK. CDR3 nucleotide sequence: TGTGCCAGCAGCCGGGGTATCGGGACAGGGTTAACCTACGAGCAGTACTTC. Residues: CASSRGIGTGLTYEQYF.

With respect to this clone: Germline and junction disagree at one end, which may indicate a read error. This rearrangement joins TRBV9 to TRBJ2-5; 7 nucleotides line up with TRBD1. The germline CDR1 and CDR2 sequences are SGDLS and YYNGEE. There are 13 residues in the CDR3. The CDR3 DNA sequence: TGTGCCGGCAGCCTTGGGACAGAAGAGACCCAGTACTTC. As protein: CAGSLGTEETQYF.

The V and J genes are TRBV30 and TRBJ1-4; the D gene is possibly TRBD1 (6 bases). Per germline, CDR1 GTSNPN and CDR2 SVGIG (reference sequence). CDR3 length equals 14 residues. Deletions cut 2 bases from V and 7 bases from J, with 14 bases between. This chain's CDR3 is CAWSLTGSAEKLFF. The DNA for the CDR3 is TGTGCCTGGAGTTTAACAGGGTCTGCTGAAAAACTGTTTTTT.